Only a few counts were recorded for the clone carrying this TCR beta chain. TCRdb re-called the 5' RACE reads with MiXCR, one entry per CDR3 protein. The sample comprises around 300,000 distinct CDR3 sequences, about an eighth of which are singletons, and about 21% rests with the top ten. The data were obtained in a study of T-cell memory formation after mild COVID-19. Across the study: Largely donor-specific TCR clusters were found.

Trimming at V came to 4 bases and at J to 6 bases, leaving 7 bases not matched to a gene. From germline, CDR1 is MNHEY and CDR2 SVGAGI. The CDR3 covers 16 residues. The sequenced sample consisted of PBMCs or a T cell subset sorted from them (not recorded which). The clonotype was recovered from a man aged 18 to 30 who had mild COVID-19 (a few samples of this study predate the infection). Cell type and time point are not known. The chain recombines TRBV6-5 with TRBJ2-2; 11 bases fit TRBD2. The CDR3 bases are TGTGCCAGCAGTTCGATTAGCGGGGGGGCCCCCGGGGAGCTGTTTTTT. As protein: CASSSISGGAPGELFF.